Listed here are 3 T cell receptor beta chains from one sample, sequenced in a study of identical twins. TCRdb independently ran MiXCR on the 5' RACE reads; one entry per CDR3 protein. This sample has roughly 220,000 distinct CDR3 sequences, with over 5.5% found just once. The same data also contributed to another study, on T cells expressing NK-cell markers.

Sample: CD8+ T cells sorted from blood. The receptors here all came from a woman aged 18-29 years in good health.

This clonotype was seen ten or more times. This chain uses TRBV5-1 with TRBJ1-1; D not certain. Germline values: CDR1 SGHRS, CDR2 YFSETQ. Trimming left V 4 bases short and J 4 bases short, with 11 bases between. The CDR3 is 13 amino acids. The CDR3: CASSRRVGTEAFF. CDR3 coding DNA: TGCGCCAGCAGCCGCCGCGTGGGCACTGAAGCTTTCTTT.

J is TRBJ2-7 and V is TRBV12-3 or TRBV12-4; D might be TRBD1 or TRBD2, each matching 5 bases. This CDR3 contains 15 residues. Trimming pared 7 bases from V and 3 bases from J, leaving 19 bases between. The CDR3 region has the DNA TGTGCCAGCAACCTCGGGGCATCGACAAACTACGAGCAGTACTTC. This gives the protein CASNLGASTNYEQYF.

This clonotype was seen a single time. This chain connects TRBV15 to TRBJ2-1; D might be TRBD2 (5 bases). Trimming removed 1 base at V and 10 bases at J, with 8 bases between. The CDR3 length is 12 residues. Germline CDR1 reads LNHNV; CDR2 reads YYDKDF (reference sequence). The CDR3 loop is CATSRATGEQFF. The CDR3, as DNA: TGTGCCACCAGCAGAGCCACGGGAGAGCAGTTCTTC.